One sample yielded the 5 T cell receptor beta chains listed below, sequenced in a study of spatial heterogeneity in lung cancer. Time point specified: blood at routine non-recurrence follow-up after resection. TCRdb re-called the 5' RACE reads through MiXCR, storing one row per CDR3 protein. The sample gives under 150,000 distinct CDR3 sequences, 10% to 11% of which show up once; 20% to 30% is in the top ten. Sequencing used PBMCs, obtained at follow-up. The receptor source for this set is a female donor with early-stage non-small cell lung cancer.

This clonotype was seen more than once but under ten times. The chain recombines TRBV6-5 with TRBJ2-1; 9 positions agree with TRBD2. This CDR3 has 19 residues. The junction had 9 bases not matched to a gene; V was cut back by 0 bases and J by 0 bases. The V gene's germline CDR1 is MNHEY and CDR2 SVGAGI. The CDR3 nucleotides are TGTGCCAGCAGTTACTCCCGAATCGGTAGCGGGGGCTCCTACAATGAGCAGTTCTTC. Protein product: CASSYSRIGSGGSYNEQFF.

This clonotype occurred a few times. This rearrangement joins TRBV28 to TRBJ2-7; D is ambiguous. CDR3 length equals 11 residues. V lost 4 bases to trimming and J lost 4 bases, with 5 bases between them. CDR1 and CDR2 from the germline V gene are MDHEN and SYDVKM. CDR3 nucleotide sequence: TGTGCCAGCAGTTCGCAGTACGAGCAGTACTTC. Protein: CASSSQYEQYF.

This clonotype was observed many times. The chain recombines TRBV14 with TRBJ2-1; TRBD2 matches 7 bases. Germline loops: CDR1 SGHDN, CDR2 FVKESK. The V gene end was trimmed by 3 bases and the J gene end by 10 bases; junction bases not matched to a gene: 3. The CDR3 has 12 amino acids. CDR3 sequence (DNA): TGTGCCAGCAGCCATCCGGGACTAGAGCAGTTCTTC. Translation gives CASSHPGLEQFF. Full variable domain (remainder filled in from reference TRBV14 and TRBJ2-1): EAGVTQFPSHSVIEKGQTVTLRCDPISGHDNLYWYRRVMGKEIKFLLHFVKESKQDESGMPNNRFLAERTGGTYSTLKVQPAELEDSGVYFCASSHPGLEQFFGPGTRLTVL.

Here the CDR3 reads CASSPSATGVNTEAFF. In DNA form, the CDR3 reads TGTGCCAGCTCACCCTCGGCGACAGGAGTGAACACTGAAGCTTTCTTT. This chain uses TRBV18 with TRBJ1-1, with D tentatively TRBD1 (6 bases). Trimming took 3 bases from V and 0 from J, leaving 14 bases between them. This CDR3 has 16 amino acids. The germline V gene encodes CDR1 KGHSH and CDR2 LQKENI.

In its sample, this clonotype was seen a few times. The rearrangement uses TRBV5-1 and TRBJ2-2; maybe TRBD1 (5 bases). The CDR3 totals 16 residues. Germline CDR1 reads SGHRS; CDR2 reads YFSETQ. V shed 3 bases and J shed 7 bases, with 19 bases lying between them. The CDR3 region is CASSSAGFPSGGELFF. The CDR3 DNA follows: TGCGCCAGCAGCTCTGCAGGGTTCCCTTCAGGCGGGGAGCTGTTTTTT.